The clone carrying this TCR beta chain has only a few counts. The antigen is not known. Here immunoSEQ multiplex PCR was the method, and the copy in TCRdb shows in-frame clones only, minus some. This table holds 95,000 to 100,000 clones, about 90% found once. CDR3 length: 18 residues. The sample belongs to a study of T cell responses to AZD1222 COVID-19 vaccine. Findings and limits, study-wide: Seropositive status at baseline applied to only a handful of AZD1222 recipients. Increases in Spike-specific TCR breadth and depth were seen after two AZD1222 doses. Clonal diversity may have been underestimated, and the donors were mostly white British, with more females than males. CD4 TCRs associated with vaccination spanned spike, dominating at 160-218 and 743-854.

Specimen: peripheral blood, collected 28 days after the second AZD1222 dose. This TCR was recovered from an adult who received the AZD1222 COVID-19 vaccine. The rearrangement uses TRBV21-1 and TRBJ2-7; the tabulated D call, TRBD2, remains unverified against the DNA. TRBV21-1 is reported as a pseudogene. The CDR3 nucleotides read TGTGCCAGCAGCAAGCCAACGAGGGGCGGGGGTTCCTCCTACGAGCAGTACTTC. Amino acid sequence: CASSKPTRGGGSSYEQYF.